This TCR beta chain was observed in a study of T cells after yellow fever vaccination. General study findings and limits: Peaking on day 5 versus 15, the secondary response was faster but weaker.

This clonotype appeared a few times. Its specificity is not known. TCRdb fed the 5' RACE reads into MiXCR, producing one record per CDR3 protein. The sample includes about 210,000 distinct CDR3 sequences, 3% to 3.5% of them seen just once. CDR1 LNHNV and CDR2 YYDKDF come from the germline V gene (reference sequence). This CDR3 comprises 15 residues. With V trimmed by 3 bases and J by 6 bases, 9 bases remained unmatched. The origin of this receptor is a man aged 18 to 30 who received the YFV17D yellow fever vaccine. This chain links TRBV15 with TRBJ1-1; 8 nucleotides line up with TRBD1. The source was CD4+ T cells sorted from PBMCs, collected 10 days after the yellow fever booster vaccination. CDR3 coding DNA: TGTGCCACCAGCAGTCGGAAACAGGGGGAATCTGAAGCTTTCTTT. The encoded protein is CATSSRKQGESEAFF.